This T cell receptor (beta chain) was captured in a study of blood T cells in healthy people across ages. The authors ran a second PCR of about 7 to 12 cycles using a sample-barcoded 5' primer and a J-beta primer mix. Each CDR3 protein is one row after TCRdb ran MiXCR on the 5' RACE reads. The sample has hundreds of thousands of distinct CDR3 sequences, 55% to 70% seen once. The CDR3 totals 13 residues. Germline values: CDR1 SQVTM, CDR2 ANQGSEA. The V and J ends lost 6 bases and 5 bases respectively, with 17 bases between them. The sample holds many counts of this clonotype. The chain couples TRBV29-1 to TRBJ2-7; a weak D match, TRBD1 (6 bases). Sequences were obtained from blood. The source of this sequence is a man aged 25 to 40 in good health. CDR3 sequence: CSVVTGSWNEQYF. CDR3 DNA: TGCAGCGTCGTGACAGGTTCTTGGAACGAGCAGTACTTC.